This T cell receptor beta chain was identified during a study of shared clonotypes between healthy human individuals. On the study more broadly: Serving as donors were a couple of women and three men, whose ages spanned 18 to 49.

Comments on this clone: Its cognate antigen is unknown.

Notes on the study in general: Sequencing depth was expected to influence donor clonotype sharing.

Profiled with immunoSEQ multiplex PCR; TCRdb holds only in-frame clones, not every one. Among 400,000 to 600,000 clones listed, about 76% were seen once. The CDR3 spans 12 residues. The germline V gene has CDR1 MNHEY and CDR2 SVGAGI. J was trimmed by 7 bases and V by 6 bases; bases with no gene match: 5. Genomic DNA came from about 97 million PBMCs in unsorted samples. The TCR originated in a middle-aged woman in good health. Some clones in this sample may be carry-over from other donors' samples. V is TRBV6-5 and J is TRBJ2-5; 7 bases are a match to TRBD1. Sequenced input: PBMCs. The CDR3 here is CASSQQGLTQYF. CDR3 DNA sequence: TGTGCCAGCAGCCAACAGGGGTTGACCCAGTACTTC.